The present entry profiles one T cell receptor beta chain with its context. The antigen it recognizes is unknown. One base away there is no much larger clone; base qualities are not given. The data derive from a study of control samples from healthy donors and cancer patients (dated by TCRdb to the early 2020s). Library preparation was by the immunoSEQ multiplex PCR assay. The immuneACCESS repertoire file appears here via TCRdb, limited to in-frame rearrangements. These files lack a portion of the clones; in checked studies, under half of the deficit traces to unresolved V genes, and the cause of the others is not known. Within this sample are 60,000 or so clones, with approximately 86% of them counted one time only. The ten largest clonotypes hold 3.5% to 4% of the sample. V is reduced by 2 bases and J by 0 bases, leaving a spacing of 7 bases between them. Including the terminal cysteine and phenylalanine, the CDR3 comprises 14 residues. Of all the DNA, just the CDR3 is kept, 42 bases in frame from base 1. As encoded in the germline V gene, CDR1 is MDHEN while CDR2 is SYDVKM.

This sequence originates from a man aged 50 to 60 in good health. The specimen sequenced was blood. Recombination joined TRBV28 with TRBJ1-1; perhaps TRBD1 is the D gene, with 5 bases matching. The CDR3 region has the sequence CASSLGGLNTEAFF. DNA sequence: TGTGCCAGCAGTTTAGGGGGGTTGAACACTGAAGCTTTCTTT.